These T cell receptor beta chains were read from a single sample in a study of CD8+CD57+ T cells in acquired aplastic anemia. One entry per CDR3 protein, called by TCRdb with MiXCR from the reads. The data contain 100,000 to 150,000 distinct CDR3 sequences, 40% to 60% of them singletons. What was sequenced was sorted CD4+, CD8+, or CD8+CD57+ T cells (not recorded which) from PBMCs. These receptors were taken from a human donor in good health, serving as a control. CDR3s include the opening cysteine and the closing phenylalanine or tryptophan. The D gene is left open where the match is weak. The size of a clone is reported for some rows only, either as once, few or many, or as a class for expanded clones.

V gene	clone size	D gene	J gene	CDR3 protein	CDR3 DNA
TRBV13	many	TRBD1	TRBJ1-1	CASSLGDRGNTEAFF	TGTGCCAGCAGCTTAGGGGACAGGGGAAATACTGAAGCTTTCTTT
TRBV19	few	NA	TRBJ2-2	CASSIGVWELFF	TGTGCCAGTAGTATAGGAGTGTGGGAGCTGTTTTTT
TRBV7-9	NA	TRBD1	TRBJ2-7	CASSSAGTGGVEQYF	TGTGCCAGCAGCTCCGCCGGGACAGGGGGCGTCGAGCAGTACTTC
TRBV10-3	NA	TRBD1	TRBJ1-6	CASGGQGAGRVRNSPLHF	TGTGCCAGCGGTGGGCAGGGGGCGGGCCGAGTCAGGAATTCACCCCTCCACTTT
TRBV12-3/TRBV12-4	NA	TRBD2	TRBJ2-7	CASSSGSVEQYF	TGTGCCAGTTCTAGCGGTTCGGTCGAGCAGTACTTC
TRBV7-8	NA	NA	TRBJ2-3	CACSSSIRGDRDTQYF	TGTGCCTGCAGCTCTTCCATACGGGGGGACAGAGATACGCAGTATTTT
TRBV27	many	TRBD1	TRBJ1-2	CASSSRATGDYGYTF	TGTGCCAGCAGTTCACGCGCGACAGGGGACTATGGCTACACCTTC
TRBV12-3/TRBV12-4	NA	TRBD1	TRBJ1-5	CASSHALGQGARQPQHF	TGTGCCAGCAGCCACGCCCTGGGACAGGGGGCACGTCAGCCCCAGCATTTT
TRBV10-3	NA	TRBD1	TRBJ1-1	CAISDGQGTEAFF	TGTGCCATCAGTGACGGACAGGGGACTGAAGCTTTCTTT
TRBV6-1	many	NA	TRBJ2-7	CASDRDYEQYF	TGTGCCAGCGACCGGGACTACGAGCAGTACTTC
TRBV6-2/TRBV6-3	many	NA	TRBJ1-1	CASGNEAFF	TGTGCCAGCGGCAATGAAGCTTTCTTT
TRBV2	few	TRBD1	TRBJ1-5	CASRLRDSSNQPQHF	TGTGCCAGCAGACTTAGGGACAGCAGCAATCAGCCCCAGCATTTT
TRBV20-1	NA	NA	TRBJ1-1	CSARDTGNTEAFF	TGCAGTGCTAGAGATACGGGGAACACTGAAGCTTTCTTT
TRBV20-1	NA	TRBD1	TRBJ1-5	CSARQGGQPQHF	TGCAGTGCCCGACAGGGAGGTCAGCCCCAGCATTTT
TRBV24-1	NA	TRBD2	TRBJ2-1	CATSDASGGVNEQFF	TGTGCCACCAGTGATGCTAGCGGGGGAGTAAATGAGCAGTTCTTC
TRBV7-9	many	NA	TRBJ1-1	CASSLAWGRGTNTEAFF	TGTGCCAGCAGCTTAGCCTGGGGAAGGGGGACGAACACTGAAGCTTTCTTT
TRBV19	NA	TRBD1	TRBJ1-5	CASKSGGIQPQHF	TGTGCCAGTAAATCAGGGGGCATTCAGCCCCAGCATTTT
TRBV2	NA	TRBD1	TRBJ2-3	CASRETGGADTQYF	TGTGCCAGCAGGGAAACAGGGGGCGCGGATACGCAGTATTTT
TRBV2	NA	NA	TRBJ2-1	CATGAARAEQFF	TGTGCCACCGGGGCAGCGCGGGCTGAGCAGTTCTTC
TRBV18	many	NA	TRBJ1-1	CASSLLSGSNTEAFF	TGTGCCAGCTCCCTTCTGTCGGGATCGAACACTGAAGCTTTCTTT
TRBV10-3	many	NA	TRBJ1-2	CAITPEGNYGYTF	TGTGCCATCACGCCGGAGGGAAACTATGGCTACACCTTC
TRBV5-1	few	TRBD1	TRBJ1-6	CASSLSSRQGGSPLHF	TGCGCCAGCAGCTTGTCATCCCGACAGGGTGGTTCACCCCTCCACTTT
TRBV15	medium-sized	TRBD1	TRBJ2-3	CATSADRGLDTQYF	TGTGCCACCAGCGCTGACAGGGGGCTAGATACGCAGTATTTT
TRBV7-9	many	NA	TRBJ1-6	CASSLAGFDLNSPLHF	TGTGCCAGCAGCTTAGCAGGGTTTGACCTTAATTCACCCCTCCACTTT
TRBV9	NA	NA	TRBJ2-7	CASSVGGSQPLEQYF	TGTGCCAGCAGCGTAGGTGGGAGCCAACCGCTCGAGCAGTACTTC
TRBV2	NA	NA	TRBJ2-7	CASSLGQNSYEQYF	TGTGCCAGCAGCTTAGGACAGAACTCCTACGAGCAGTACTTC
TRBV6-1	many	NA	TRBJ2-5	CASRGFQETQYF	TGTGCCAGCAGGGGGTTCCAAGAGACCCAGTACTTC
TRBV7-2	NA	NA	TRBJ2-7	CASSFPRYEQYF	TGTGCCAGCAGCTTCCCGCGTTACGAGCAGTACTTC